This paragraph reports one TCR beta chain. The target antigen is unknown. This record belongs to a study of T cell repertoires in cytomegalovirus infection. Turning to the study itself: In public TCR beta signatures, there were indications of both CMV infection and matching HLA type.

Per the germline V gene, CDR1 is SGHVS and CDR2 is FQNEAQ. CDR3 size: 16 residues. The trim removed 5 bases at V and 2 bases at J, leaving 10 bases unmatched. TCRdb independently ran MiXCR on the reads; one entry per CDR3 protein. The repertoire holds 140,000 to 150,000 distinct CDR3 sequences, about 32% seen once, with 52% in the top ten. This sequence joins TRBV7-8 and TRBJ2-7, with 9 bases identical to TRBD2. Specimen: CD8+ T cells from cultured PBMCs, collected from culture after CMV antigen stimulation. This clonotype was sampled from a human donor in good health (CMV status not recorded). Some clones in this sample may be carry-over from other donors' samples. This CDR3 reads CASSTEGASGAYEQYF. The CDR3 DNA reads TGTGCCAGCAGCACCGAAGGGGCTAGCGGGGCCTACGAGCAGTACTTC.